The 21 T cell receptor beta chains below all came from one sample that was sequenced in a study of shared clonotypes between healthy human individuals. The repertoire was sequenced with immunoSEQ multiplex PCR; TCRdb's copy has only in-frame clones and lacks some. The repertoire holds 2 million to 2.5 million clones, with 93% as singletons. Naive CD8 cells lacked CD45RO, underwent positive selection for CCR7 and left out terminally differentiated effector memory CD45RA+ cells. The sequenced material came from naive CD8+ T cells from PBMCs. The receptors were sampled from a young man in good health. Some clones in this sample may be carry-over from other donors' samples.

The chain is built from TRBV6-5 and TRBJ2-3, with a tentative D call TRBD2 (6 bases). CDR1 MNHEY and CDR2 SVGAGI come from the germline V gene. V was trimmed by 6 bases and J by 4 bases, leaving 14 bases between them. This CDR3 is 14 amino acids long. The CDR3 loop is CASSPSVGADTQYF. Here the CDR3 DNA reads TGTGCCAGCAGCCCTAGCGTTGGAGCAGATACGCAGTATTTT.

V and J are TRBV7-9 and TRBJ2-1; no clear D. Per germline, CDR1 SEHNR and CDR2 FQNEAQ (reference sequence). The V end lost 3 bases, the J end lost 5 bases, and 8 bases lay between the germline ends. The CDR3 loop spans 13 amino acids. CDR3 amino acids: CASSFQANNEQFF. The CDR3 region has the DNA TGTGCCAGCAGCTTCCAGGCCAACAATGAGCAGTTCTTC.

The chain joins TRBV7-8 to TRBJ1-2; a possible D gene is TRBD1 (6 bases). The germline V gene has CDR1 SGHVS and CDR2 FQNEAQ. CDR3 size: 17 residues. Trimming cost V 2 bases and J 3 bases, with 19 bases left between them. This CDR3 reads CASSLKFTGGRDYGYTF. The CDR3 DNA sequence: TGTGCCAGCAGCTTAAAGTTCACCGGGGGCCGCGACTATGGCTACACCTTC.

This chain joins TRBV30 and TRBJ2-7; TRBD2 agrees at 7 bases. CDR1 GTSNPN and CDR2 SVGIG come from the germline V gene (reference sequence). There are 15 residues in the CDR3. V shed 2 bases and J 3 bases; nucleotides not matched to a gene: 10. The CDR3 sequence is CAWSSPGGYSYEQYF. CDR3 DNA sequence: TGTGCCTGGAGTTCCCCGGGGGGATATAGCTACGAGCAGTACTTC.

V is TRBV19 and J is TRBJ2-1; D remains ambiguous. This CDR3 has 13 amino acids. V gave up 7 bases and J gave up 6 bases, with 13 bases separating them. The germline gives CDR1 LNHDA, CDR2 SQIVND (reference sequence). In DNA form, the CDR3 reads TGTGCCAGTAATCCGGGTCCGGGCAATGAGCAGTTCTTC. Residues: CASNPGPGNEQFF.

V is TRBV27 and J is TRBJ2-2, with 7 bases matching TRBD2. The J segment lost 6 bases and the V segment lost 1 base, leaving 14 bases of the junction unmatched. Germline V lookup: CDR1 MNHEY, CDR2 SMNVEV (reference sequence). The CDR3 is made up of 18 amino acids. For the CDR3, the DNA is TGTGCCAGCAGTTTATGGGCCTCTAGGGGAGGGCCCTCCGGGGAGCTGTTTTTT. Protein: CASSLWASRGGPSGELFF.

V usage is TRBV27 and J usage is TRBJ2-7; 14 bases fit TRBD2. CDR3 length: 15 residues. Germline lookup yields CDR1 MNHEY and CDR2 SMNVEV (reference sequence). J lost 5 bases, V lost 5 bases, and 5 bases had no gene match. The DNA of the CDR3 is TGTGCCAGCAGTCTCGGGACTAGCGGGAGCGACGAGCAGTACTTC. Amino acids: CASSLGTSGSDEQYF.

The V call is TRBV5-1, the J call TRBJ2-7; D possibly corresponds to TRBD2 (5 bases). V was cut by 3 bases and J by 5 bases, with 12 bases left in between. Germline V gives CDR1 SGHRS, CDR2 YFSETQ. This CDR3 spans 13 amino acids. The CDR3 nucleotides are TGCGCCAGCAGCTCAGTCCCGGGGAACGAGCAGTACTTC. Translation gives CASSSVPGNEQYF.

The J gene is TRBJ2-5, the V gene TRBV7-9; D is perhaps TRBD1 (6 bases). The germline V and J ends were trimmed by 5 bases and 4 bases, with 14 bases remaining between them. This CDR3 is 14 amino acids long. Germline V gives CDR1 SEHNR, CDR2 FQNEAQ (reference sequence). CDR3 residues: CASSAPEGVETQYF. DNA for the CDR3: TGTGCCAGCAGCGCCCCTGAGGGGGTAGAGACCCAGTACTTC.

V gene TRBV2 combines with J gene TRBJ1-1; perhaps TRBD1 as D (5 bases). The CDR3 has 14 amino acids. Germline V CDR1 and CDR2: SNHLY, FYNNEI. V lost 11 bases and J lost 0, with 16 bases in between. The CDR3 nucleotides read TGTGCCCCCCAGGGCTGGGGGGTGAACACTGAAGCTTTCTTT. Its translation is CAPQGWGVNTEAFF.

The rearrangement uses TRBV6-1 and TRBJ2-3; maybe TRBD2 (5 bases). V lost 3 bases and J lost 5, with 15 bases in between. Germline V gene sequence: CDR1 MNHNS, CDR2 SASEGT. There are 15 residues in the CDR3. The CDR3 here is CASSDPWTGEDTQYF. CDR3 bases: TGTGCCAGCAGTGACCCGTGGACCGGGGAAGATACGCAGTATTTT.

The chain is built from TRBV5-4 and TRBJ2-5; 7 positions agree with TRBD2. This CDR3 is built from 17 residues. CDR1 and CDR2 (germline): SGHNT, YYREEE (reference sequence). The V and J ends lost 1 base and 1 base, in that order; junction bases with no gene match: 10. The CDR3 region is CASSLSGAGAFQETQYF. CDR3 in DNA: TGTGCCAGCAGCTTGTCTGGGGCGGGAGCTTTCCAAGAGACCCAGTACTTC.

V and J are TRBV27 and TRBJ2-7; TRBD2 might be the D (6 bases). V was cut by 5 bases and J by 9 bases, with 20 bases left in between. Germline V gene lookup returns CDR1 MNHEY and CDR2 SMNVEV (reference sequence). CDR3 length equals 14 residues. The CDR3 coding sequence is TGTGCCAGCAGTCCCGTAGCGGCAGGAAGCGGGCAGTACTTC. Its translation: CASSPVAAGSGQYF.

This rearrangement joins TRBV7-7 to TRBJ2-1; 7 bases agree with TRBD2. Looked up from germline, CDR1 is SSHAT and CDR2 is FNYEAQ (reference sequence). The CDR3 is 17 amino acids. V was pared by 1 base and J by 0 bases, with 6 bases of the junction left unmatched. CDR3: CASSLGWAGDSYNEQFF. In DNA, the CDR3 is TGTGCCAGCAGCTTAGGGTGGGCGGGAGACTCCTACAATGAGCAGTTCTTC.

Of note for this clone: Relative to the germline gene, one junction end is altered; a read error may explain this. The rearrangement joins TRBV10-1 to TRBJ1-1; 7 nucleotides align to TRBD1. The CDR3 is made up of 15 amino acids. Germline lookup yields CDR1 WNHNN and CDR2 SYGVQD (reference sequence). CDR3 amino acids: CASSGSETGITEAFF. The CDR3 DNA reads as TGCGCCAGTAGTGGTTCCGAGACAGGGATCACTGAAGCTTTCTTT.

The CDR3 region has the DNA TGTGCCAGCAGGATCCTAGCGGGAGTTGGCACCGGGGAGCTGTTTTTT. It yields the protein CASRILAGVGTGELFF. The V call is TRBV28, the J call TRBJ2-2; 10 nucleotides align to TRBD2. The CDR3 totals 16 residues. The J segment lost 4 bases and the V segment lost 6 bases, leaving 8 bases of the junction unmatched. In germline, CDR1 is MDHEN, CDR2 SYDVKM.

This chain uses TRBV4-1 with TRBJ2-7; D remains unclear. Trimming removed 4 bases at V and 3 bases at J, with 10 bases between. This CDR3 contains 13 residues. Germline V gene sequence: CDR1 MGHRA, CDR2 YSYEKL. This CDR3 is CASSPPERYEQYF. The DNA for the CDR3 is TGCGCCAGCAGCCCTCCCGAGCGCTACGAGCAGTACTTC.

V gene TRBV6-5 combines with J gene TRBJ1-5, with D possibly being TRBD1 (5 bases). The V end was cut by 7 bases, the J end by 2 bases, with 12 bases between. Germline loops: CDR1 MNHEY, CDR2 SVGAGI. CDR3 length: 14 amino acids. The CDR3 spells CASTTGGGNQPQHF. CDR3 nucleotides: TGTGCCAGCACCACGGGGGGGGGCAATCAGCCCCAGCATTTT.

In nucleotides, the CDR3 is TGTGCCAGCAGCCCGCTCGAGTACGGCTACAATGAGCAGTTCTTC. Amino acid sequence: CASSPLEYGYNEQFF. V gene TRBV28 combines with J gene TRBJ2-1; D is undetermined. Trimming removed 6 bases at V and 3 bases at J, with 15 bases between. Germline V CDR1 and CDR2: MDHEN, SYDVKM. CDR3 length: 15 amino acids.

The sample holds a few counts of this clone. This chain links TRBV4-2 with TRBJ1-1; D is perhaps TRBD1 (5 bases). The CDR3 is 14 amino acids. Germline V gives CDR1 LGHNA, CDR2 YNFKEQ. V was clipped by 1 base and J by 3 bases, with 9 bases between them. The CDR3 here is CASSQGRGDTEAFF. For the CDR3, the DNA is TGTGCCAGCAGCCAAGGAAGAGGGGACACTGAAGCTTTCTTT.

The chain recombines TRBV21-1 with TRBJ1-3. TRBV21-1 is designated a pseudogene. CDR3 size: 16 residues. CDR3 in DNA: TGTGCCAGCAGCAAGTCGGGAGGGGCCTCTGGAAACACCATATATTTT. Translating gives CASSKSGGASGNTIYF.